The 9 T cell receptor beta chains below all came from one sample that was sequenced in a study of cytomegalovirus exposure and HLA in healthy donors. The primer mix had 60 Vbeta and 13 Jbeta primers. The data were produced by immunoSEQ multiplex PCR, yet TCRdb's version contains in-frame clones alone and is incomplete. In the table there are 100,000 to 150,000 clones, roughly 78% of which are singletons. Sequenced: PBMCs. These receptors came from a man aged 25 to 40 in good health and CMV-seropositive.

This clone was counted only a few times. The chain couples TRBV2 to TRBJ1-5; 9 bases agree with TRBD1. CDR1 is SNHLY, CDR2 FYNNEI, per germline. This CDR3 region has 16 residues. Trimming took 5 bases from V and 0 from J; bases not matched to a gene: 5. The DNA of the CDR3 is TGTGCCAGCAGTCAGGACAGGGGAGTTAGCAATCAGCCCCAGCATTTT. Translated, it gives CASSQDRGVSNQPQHF.

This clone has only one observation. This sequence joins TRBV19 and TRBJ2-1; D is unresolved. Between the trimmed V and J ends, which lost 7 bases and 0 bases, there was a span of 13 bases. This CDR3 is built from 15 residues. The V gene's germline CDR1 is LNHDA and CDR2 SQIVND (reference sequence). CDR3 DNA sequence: TGTGCCAGTACCCCACCGAAGAGCTCCTACAATGAGCAGTTCTTC. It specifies CASTPPKSSYNEQFF.

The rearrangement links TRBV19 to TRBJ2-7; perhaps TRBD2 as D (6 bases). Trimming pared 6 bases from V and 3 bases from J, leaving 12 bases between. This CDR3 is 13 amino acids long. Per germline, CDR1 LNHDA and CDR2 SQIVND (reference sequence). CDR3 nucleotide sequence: TGTGCCAGTAGCAGGGACTCATACTACGAGCAGTACTTC. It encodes CASSRDSYYEQYF.

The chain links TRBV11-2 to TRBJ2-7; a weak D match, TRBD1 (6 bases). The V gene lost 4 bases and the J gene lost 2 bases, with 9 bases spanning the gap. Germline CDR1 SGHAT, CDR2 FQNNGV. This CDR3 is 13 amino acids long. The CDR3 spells CASSSGQTYEQYF. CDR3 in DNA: TGTGCCAGCAGCTCAGGACAGACCTACGAGCAGTACTTC.

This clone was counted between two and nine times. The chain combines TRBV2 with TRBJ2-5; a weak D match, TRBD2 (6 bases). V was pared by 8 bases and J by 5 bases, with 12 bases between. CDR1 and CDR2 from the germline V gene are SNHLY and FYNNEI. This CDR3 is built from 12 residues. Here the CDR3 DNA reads TGTGCCAGCGGTGGGAGGAGGGAGACCCAGTACTTC. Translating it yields CASGGRRETQYF.

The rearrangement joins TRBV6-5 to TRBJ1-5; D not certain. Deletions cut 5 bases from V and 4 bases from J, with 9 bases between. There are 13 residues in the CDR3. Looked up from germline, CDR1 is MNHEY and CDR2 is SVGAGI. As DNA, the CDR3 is TGTGCCAGCAGTCCCCGGGATAATCAGCCCCAGCATTTT. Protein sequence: CASSPRDNQPQHF.

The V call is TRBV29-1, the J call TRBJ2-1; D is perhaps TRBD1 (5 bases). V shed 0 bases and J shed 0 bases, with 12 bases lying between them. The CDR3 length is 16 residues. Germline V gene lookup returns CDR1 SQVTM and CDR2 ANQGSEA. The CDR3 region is CSVEEGLKSSYNEQFF. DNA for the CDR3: TGCAGCGTTGAAGAGGGGCTAAAAAGCTCCTACAATGAGCAGTTCTTC.

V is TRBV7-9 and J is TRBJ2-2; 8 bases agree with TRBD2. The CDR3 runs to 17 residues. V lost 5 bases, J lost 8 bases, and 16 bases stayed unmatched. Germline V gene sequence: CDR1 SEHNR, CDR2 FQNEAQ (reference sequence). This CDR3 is CASSLLRGAGEMGELFF. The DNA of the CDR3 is TGTGCCAGCAGCCTTCTCCGGGGAGCGGGAGAAATGGGGGAGCTGTTTTTT.

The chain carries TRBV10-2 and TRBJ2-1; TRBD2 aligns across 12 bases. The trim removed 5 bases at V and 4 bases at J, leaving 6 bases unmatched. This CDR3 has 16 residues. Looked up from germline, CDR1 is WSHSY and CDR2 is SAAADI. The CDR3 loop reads CASSPLAGGKYNEQFF. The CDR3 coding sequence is TGCGCCAGCAGTCCGCTAGCGGGAGGGAAGTACAATGAGCAGTTCTTC.